This TCR beta chain was identified during a study of cytomegalovirus exposure and HLA in healthy donors. Study information: Findings of an earlier analysis included 117 million unique TCR beta sequences from roughly 200 million T cells.

A few counts support this clone. What it binds is not known. Study conclusions and caveats: High sensitivity and specificity were reportedly achieved when the classifier diagnosed cytomegalovirus status. Accurate HLA-A and HLA-B prediction from TCR beta sequences was reported for most subjects.

PCR was performed using 60 Vbeta and 13 Jbeta primers. Libraries were prepared by immunoSEQ multiplex PCR; TCRdb keeps only in-frame clonotypes and omits some of them. The sample contains fewer than 100,000 clones, approximately 7.1% of which appear only once. The CDR3 loop spans 13 amino acids. V was shortened by 6 bases and J by 0 bases, with 6 bases between the two germline ends. CDR1 and CDR2 (germline): MNHNS, SASEGT. This clonotype was obtained from a man over 45 in good health and CMV-seronegative. This chain connects TRBV6-1 to TRBJ2-1; D unclear. Sequencing used PBMCs. The CDR3 region is CASRPSSYNEQFF. CDR3 DNA: TGTGCCAGCAGGCCGAGCTCCTACAATGAGCAGTTCTTC.